One sample yielded the 24 T cell receptor beta chains listed below, sequenced in a study of shared clonotypes between healthy human individuals. The method was immunoSEQ multiplex PCR; TCRdb's version includes in-frame clones alone and lacks a portion of them. The sample contains around 690,000 clones, 90% of which appear only once. The sample consisted of memory CD8+ T cells from PBMCs. Subset denoted: CD45RO+ cells pooled with CCR7-negative TemRA cells. Receptors originate from a man aged 18 to 30 in good health. Some clones in this sample may be carry-over from other donors' samples.

CDR3 region: CASSAAKNTEAFF. For the CDR3, the DNA is TGCGCCAGCAGTGCAGCCAAGAACACTGAAGCTTTCTTT. J is TRBJ1-1 and V is TRBV10-1; D is undetermined. V lost 4 bases, J lost 1 base, and 7 bases lay in between. This CDR3 is 13 amino acids long. Germline loops: CDR1 WNHNN, CDR2 SYGVQD (reference sequence).

A few counts support this clone. The V gene is TRBV10-3, the J gene TRBJ2-7; TRBD2 matches 12 bases. CDR1 ENHRY and CDR2 SYGVKD come from the germline V gene. J was trimmed by 1 base and V by 0 bases; bases with no gene match: 4. This CDR3 is built from 17 residues. The CDR3 loop reads CAISESRLAGGSYEQYF. The DNA for the CDR3 is TGTGCCATCAGTGAGTCTCGCCTAGCGGGAGGGTCCTACGAGCAGTACTTC.

This sequence joins TRBV4-2 and TRBJ2-7; the D is unclear. The germline gives CDR1 LGHNA, CDR2 YNFKEQ. The germline V and J ends were trimmed by 0 bases and 1 base, with 7 bases remaining between them. This CDR3 contains 14 residues. CDR3 DNA sequence: TGTGCCAGCAGCCAAGAACTTTTTTCCTACGAGCAGTACTTC. Residues: CASSQELFSYEQYF.

The V gene is TRBV4-1, the J gene TRBJ2-1; TRBD2 aligns across 12 bases. CDR3 length: 17 residues. V was clipped by 0 bases and J by 8 bases; unmatched bases: 8. The germline V gene encodes CDR1 MGHRA and CDR2 YSYEKL. CDR3 residues: CASSQDPSGRALDEQFF. In DNA, the CDR3 is TGCGCCAGCAGCCAAGACCCTAGCGGGAGGGCCCTAGATGAGCAGTTCTTC.

The V and J genes are TRBV11-3 and TRBJ2-3; D ambiguous. There are 14 residues in the CDR3. Germline CDR1 reads SGHNT; CDR2 reads YENEEA. V gave up 5 bases and J gave up 6 bases, with 15 bases separating them. CDR3 nucleotide sequence: TGTGCCAGCAGCCCCCCTCCCCCGACGGATACGCAGTATTTT. It yields the protein CASSPPPPTDTQYF.

This clone appeared a few times. The chain has TRBV7-9 and TRBJ1-1; D gene uncertain. With 6 bases removed from V and 6 bases from J, the gap between germline ends came to 11 bases. Per germline, CDR1 SEHNR and CDR2 FQNEAQ (reference sequence). The CDR3 runs to 12 residues. Here the CDR3 reads CASRPSPPEAFF. Here the CDR3 DNA reads TGTGCCAGCAGGCCGAGCCCCCCTGAAGCTTTCTTT. Combining the CDR3 with reference TRBV7-9 and TRBJ1-1 gives the whole variable domain DTGVSQNPRHKITKRGQNVTFRCDPISEHNRLYWYRQTLGQGPEFLTYFQNEAQLEKSRLLSDRFSAERPKGSFSTLEIQRTEQGDSAMYLCASRPSPPEAFFGQGTRLTVV.

The V gene is TRBV29-1, the J gene TRBJ1-4; D uncertain. Germline V CDR1 and CDR2: SQVTM, ANQGSEA. V was shortened by 0 bases and J by 2 bases, with 16 bases between the two germline ends. This CDR3 region has 17 residues. The CDR3 sequence is CSVEDLRGSGTNEKLFF. The DNA for the CDR3 is TGCAGCGTTGAAGATCTTCGCGGGTCCGGGACTAATGAAAAACTGTTTTTT.

The chain uses TRBV2 and TRBJ2-7; maybe TRBD2 (7 bases). The CDR3 totals 17 residues. V lost 5 bases to trimming and J lost 5 bases, with 25 bases between them. The germline CDR1 and CDR2 sequences are SNHLY and FYNNEI. CDR3 nucleotides: TGTGCCAGCAGTCTTACACAGCAGGGGACTATTGCCGACGAGCAGTACTTC. This sequence encodes CASSLTQQGTIADEQYF.

Regarding this clone: This sample also contains other DNA sequences that code for the same CDR3. This chain joins TRBV7-9 and TRBJ2-1; 8 positions match TRBD2. Looked up from germline, CDR1 is SEHNR and CDR2 is FQNEAQ (reference sequence). The trim removed 1 base at V and 10 bases at J, leaving 0 bases unmatched. CDR3 length: 12 residues. In DNA, the CDR3 is TGTGCCAGCAGCTTAGGCGGGAGGGAGCAGTTCTTC. The encoded protein is CASSLGGREQFF.

The chain employs TRBV5-1 and TRBJ2-5; the match to TRBD1 covers 9 bases. CDR3 size: 16 residues. From germline, CDR1 is SGHRS and CDR2 YFSETQ. V trimming: 3 bases; J trimming: 1 base; junction bases outside the gene matches: 7. CDR3 residues: CASSWYRGPRQETQYF. In DNA, the CDR3 is TGCGCCAGCAGCTGGTACAGGGGGCCCCGCCAAGAGACCCAGTACTTC.

The J gene is TRBJ2-7, the V gene TRBV4-2; D is ambiguous. Germline CDR1 LGHNA, CDR2 YNFKEQ. This CDR3 is built from 15 residues. Deletions cut 5 bases from V and 7 bases from J, with 21 bases between. CDR3 sequence reads: CASSSDSGGLGEQYF. CDR3 DNA sequence: TGTGCCAGCAGCTCCGATTCGGGCGGCCTCGGAGAGCAGTACTTC.

The chain is built from TRBV9 and TRBJ2-2, with 7 bases that match TRBD2. This CDR3 has 16 amino acids. Germline CDR1 is SGDLS and CDR2 is YYNGEE. V was clipped by 0 bases and J by 5 bases; unmatched bases: 7. CDR3 protein: CASSVGTGLKTGELFF. For the CDR3, the DNA is TGTGCCAGCAGCGTAGGTACGGGACTAAAGACCGGGGAGCTGTTTTTT.

This rearrangement joins TRBV6-5 to TRBJ1-1, with D perhaps TRBD1 (5 bases). Germline-derived CDR1 and CDR2 are MNHEY and SVGAGI. The CDR3 runs 13 residues. V lost 2 bases and J lost 3, with 7 bases in between. CDR3 sequence (DNA): TGTGCCAGCAGTTACGGGGCGGACACTGAAGCTTTCTTT. This encodes CASSYGADTEAFF.

The CDR3 DNA reads as TGTGCCAGCAGTTACGGTAGGGGGGTCACTGAAGCTTTCTTT. It is translated as CASSYGRGVTEAFF. This chain joins TRBV27 and TRBJ1-1, with D possibly TRBD1 on 6 matching bases. CDR3 length: 14 residues. Looked up from germline, CDR1 is MNHEY and CDR2 is SMNVEV (reference sequence). V lost 4 bases, J lost 4 bases, and 13 bases lay in between.

J is TRBJ2-1 and V is TRBV14; D gene unclear. The CDR3 contains 13 residues. V lost 5 bases, J lost 10 bases, and 15 bases lay in between. Germline loops: CDR1 SGHDN, CDR2 FVKESK. CDR3 amino acids: CASSEALVGEQFF. The CDR3 DNA is TGTGCCAGCAGCGAAGCCCTCGTAGGGGAGCAGTTCTTC.

As regards this clone: The junction and the germline gene differ at one end; a read error may be behind it. This chain uses TRBV5-1 with TRBJ2-3; TRBD1 matches 8 bases. The germline CDR1 and CDR2 sequences are SGHRS and YFSETQ. CDR3 length: 16 residues. CDR3 sequence reads: CASTLQGASGTDTQYF. CDR3 coding DNA: TGCGCCAGCACCTTGCAGGGGGCGTCGGGCACAGATACGCAGTATTTT.

V usage is TRBV28 and J usage is TRBJ2-2; 14 nucleotides agree with TRBD2. Trimming removed 4 bases from V and 3 bases from J; junction bases left unmatched: 13. The germline V gene encodes CDR1 MDHEN and CDR2 SYDVKM. The CDR3 has 20 residues. The CDR3 sequence is CASSSITSGLAGGYTGELFF. As DNA, the CDR3 is TGTGCCAGCAGTTCAATAACCTCAGGACTAGCGGGAGGATACACCGGGGAGCTGTTTTTT.

Concerning this clone: The sample carries other DNA sequences with the same CDR3. The V and J genes are TRBV9 and TRBJ2-7; TRBD2 matches at 7 bases. CDR3 length equals 15 residues. Germline CDR1 reads SGDLS; CDR2 reads YYNGEE. J gave up 0 bases and V 2 bases, and 5 bases lay outside the gene matches. The CDR3 loop is CASSVSSGSSYEQYF. CDR3 nucleotide sequence: TGTGCCAGCAGCGTTTCTAGCGGAAGCTCCTACGAGCAGTACTTC. Based on the CDR3 plus reference TRBV9 and TRBJ2-7, the full variable domain is DSGVTQTPKHLITATGQRVTLRCSPRSGDLSVYWYQQSLDQGLQFLIQYYNGEERAKGNILERFSAQQFPDLHSELNLSSLELGDSALYFCASSVSSGSSYEQYFGPGTRLTVT.

The chain joins TRBV9 to TRBJ1-3, with no clear D. CDR1 and CDR2 (germline): SGDLS, YYNGEE. V shed 4 bases and J shed 7 bases, with 15 bases lying between them. This CDR3 is 14 amino acids long. CDR3 DNA: TGTGCCAGCAGCCCTCGTGGCACGGGGAACACCATATATTTT. Translated, it gives CASSPRGTGNTIYF.

In this sample, this clone turned up a few times. V gene TRBV9 combines with J gene TRBJ1-4, with unresolved D. V lost 3 bases and J lost 7, with 13 bases in between. Per germline, CDR1 SGDLS and CDR2 YYNGEE. This CDR3 has 14 amino acids. The CDR3 nucleotides read TGTGCCAGCAGCGATCGTGGGGAAGGTGAAAAACTGTTTTTT. Its protein is CASSDRGEGEKLFF.

J is TRBJ2-3 and V is TRBV11-2, with 11 bases matching TRBD2. CDR1 is SGHAT, CDR2 FQNNGV, per germline. This CDR3 spans 15 amino acids. Trimming at V came to 3 bases and at J to 4 bases, leaving 3 bases not matched to a gene. The CDR3 spells CASSFVAGGPDTQYF. The CDR3 nucleotides are TGTGCCAGCAGCTTCGTAGCGGGAGGGCCAGATACGCAGTATTTT.

Concerning this clone itself: This CDR3 is also generated by other DNA sequences in the sample. The V and J genes are TRBV5-4 and TRBJ2-3, with D perhaps matching TRBD1 or TRBD2 (6 bases each). The CDR3 has 14 residues. In germline, CDR1 is SGHNT, CDR2 YYREEE (reference sequence). V was clipped by 2 bases and J by 2 bases, with 9 bases between them. Here the CDR3 DNA reads TGTGCCAGCAGCTTCGGGGGCTACACAGATACGCAGTATTTT. It encodes CASSFGGYTDTQYF.

This rearrangement joins TRBV7-9 to TRBJ2-2; D is uncertain. This CDR3 has 15 residues. Trimming pared 5 bases from V and 0 bases from J, leaving 10 bases between. In germline, CDR1 is SEHNR, CDR2 FQNEAQ (reference sequence). The CDR3 loop is CASSLGSPNTGELFF. CDR3 in DNA: TGTGCCAGCAGCCTCGGATCACCGAACACCGGGGAGCTGTTTTTT.

This sequence joins TRBV4-1 and TRBJ2-1, with 7 bases lining up with TRBD2. The CDR3 is made up of 17 amino acids. The germline gives CDR1 MGHRA, CDR2 YSYEKL. Germline trimming cut 8 bases from V and 7 bases from J; bases unmatched to any gene: 20. The CDR3 here is CASLESAAGVVGNEQFF. Here the CDR3 DNA reads TGCGCCAGCCTAGAGTCGGCGGCGGGAGTAGTGGGGAATGAGCAGTTCTTC.